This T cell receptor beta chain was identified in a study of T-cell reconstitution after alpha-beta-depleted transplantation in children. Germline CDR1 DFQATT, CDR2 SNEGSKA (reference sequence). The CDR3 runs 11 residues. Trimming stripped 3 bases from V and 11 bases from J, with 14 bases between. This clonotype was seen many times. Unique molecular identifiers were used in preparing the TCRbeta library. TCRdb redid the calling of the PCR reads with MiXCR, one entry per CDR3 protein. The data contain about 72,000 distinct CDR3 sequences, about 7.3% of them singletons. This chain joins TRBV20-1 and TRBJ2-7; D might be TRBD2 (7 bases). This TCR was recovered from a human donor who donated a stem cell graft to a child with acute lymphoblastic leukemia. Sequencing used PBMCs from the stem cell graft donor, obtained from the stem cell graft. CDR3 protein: CSARLGGPKYF. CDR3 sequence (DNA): TGCAGTGCTAGGTTGGGGGGGCCTAAGTACTTC.